The T cell receptor (beta chain) under discussion was sequenced for a study of blood T cells in healthy people across ages. A second PCR, run for about 6 to 11 cycles, used a sample-barcoded 5' primer plus a J-beta primer mix. Every cDNA molecule carried a tag from a template-switch adaptor bearing 12 random nucleotides. One entry per CDR3 protein, called by TCRdb with MiXCR from the 5' RACE reads. The sample contains 710,000 or so distinct CDR3 sequences, about 34% of which appear only once. This CDR3 is 15 amino acids long. Germline V CDR1 and CDR2: MNHEY, SVGAGI. V shed 4 bases and J shed 4 bases, with 16 bases lying between them.

The sequencing input was blood. This sequence was found in an elderly woman in good health. The chain links TRBV6-5 to TRBJ1-2, with D possibly being TRBD1 (5 bases). CDR3 sequence: CASSWASTATYGYTF. The CDR3 nucleotides read TGTGCCAGCAGTTGGGCTTCGACAGCCACCTATGGCTACACCTTC.